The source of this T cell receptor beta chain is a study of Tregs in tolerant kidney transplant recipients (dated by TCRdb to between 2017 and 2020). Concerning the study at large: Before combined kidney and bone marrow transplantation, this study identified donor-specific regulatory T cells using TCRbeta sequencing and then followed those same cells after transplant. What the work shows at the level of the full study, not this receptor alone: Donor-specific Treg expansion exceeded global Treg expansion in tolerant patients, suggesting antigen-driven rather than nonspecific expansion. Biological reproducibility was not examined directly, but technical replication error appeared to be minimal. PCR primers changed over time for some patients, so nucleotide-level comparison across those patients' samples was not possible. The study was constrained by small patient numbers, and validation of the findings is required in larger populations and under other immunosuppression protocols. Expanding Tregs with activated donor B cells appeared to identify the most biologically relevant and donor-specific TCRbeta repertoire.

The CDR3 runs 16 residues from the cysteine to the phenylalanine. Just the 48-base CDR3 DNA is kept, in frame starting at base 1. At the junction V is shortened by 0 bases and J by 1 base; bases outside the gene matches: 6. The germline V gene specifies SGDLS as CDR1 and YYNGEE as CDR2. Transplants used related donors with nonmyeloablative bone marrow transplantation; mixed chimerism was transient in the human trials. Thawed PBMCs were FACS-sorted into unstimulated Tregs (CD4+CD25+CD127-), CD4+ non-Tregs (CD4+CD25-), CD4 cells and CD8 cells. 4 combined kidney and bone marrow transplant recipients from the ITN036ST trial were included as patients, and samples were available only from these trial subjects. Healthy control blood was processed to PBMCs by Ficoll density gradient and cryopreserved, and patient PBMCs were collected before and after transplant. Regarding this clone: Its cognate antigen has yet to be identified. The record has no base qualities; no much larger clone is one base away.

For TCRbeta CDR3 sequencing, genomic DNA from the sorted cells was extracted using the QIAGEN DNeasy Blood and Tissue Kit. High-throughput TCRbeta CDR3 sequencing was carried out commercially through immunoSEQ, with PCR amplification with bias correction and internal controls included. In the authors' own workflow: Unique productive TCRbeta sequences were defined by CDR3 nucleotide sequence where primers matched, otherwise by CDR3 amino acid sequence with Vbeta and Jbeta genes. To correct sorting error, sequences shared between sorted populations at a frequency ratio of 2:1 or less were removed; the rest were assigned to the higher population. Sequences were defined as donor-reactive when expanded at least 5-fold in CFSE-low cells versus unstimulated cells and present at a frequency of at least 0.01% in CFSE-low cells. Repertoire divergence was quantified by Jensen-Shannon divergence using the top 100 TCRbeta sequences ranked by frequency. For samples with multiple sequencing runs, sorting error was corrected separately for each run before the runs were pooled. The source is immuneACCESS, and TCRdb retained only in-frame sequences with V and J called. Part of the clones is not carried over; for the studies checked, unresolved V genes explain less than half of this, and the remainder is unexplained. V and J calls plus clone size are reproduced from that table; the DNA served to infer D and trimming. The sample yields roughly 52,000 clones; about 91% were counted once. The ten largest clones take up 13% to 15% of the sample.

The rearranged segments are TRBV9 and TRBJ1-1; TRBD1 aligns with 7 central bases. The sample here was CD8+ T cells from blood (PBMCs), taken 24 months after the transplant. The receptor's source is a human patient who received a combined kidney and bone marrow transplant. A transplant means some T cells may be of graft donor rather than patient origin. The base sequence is TGTGCCAGCAGCGTAGACCCACAGGGGAGGAACACTGAAGCTTTCTTT. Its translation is CASSVDPQGRNTEAFF.